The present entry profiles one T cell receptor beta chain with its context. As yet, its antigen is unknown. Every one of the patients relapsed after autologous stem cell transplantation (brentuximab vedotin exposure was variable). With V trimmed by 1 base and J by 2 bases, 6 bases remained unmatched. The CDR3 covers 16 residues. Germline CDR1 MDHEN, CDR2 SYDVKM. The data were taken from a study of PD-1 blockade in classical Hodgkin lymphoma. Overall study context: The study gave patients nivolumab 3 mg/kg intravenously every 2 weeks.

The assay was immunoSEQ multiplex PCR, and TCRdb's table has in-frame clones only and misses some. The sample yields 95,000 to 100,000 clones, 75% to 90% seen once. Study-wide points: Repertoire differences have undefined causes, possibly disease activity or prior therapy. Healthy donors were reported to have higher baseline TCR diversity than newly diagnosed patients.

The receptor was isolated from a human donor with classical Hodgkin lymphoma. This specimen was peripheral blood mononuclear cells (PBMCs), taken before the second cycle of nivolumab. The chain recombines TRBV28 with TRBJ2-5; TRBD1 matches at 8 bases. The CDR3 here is CASSLFRDRSQETQYF. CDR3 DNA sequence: TGTGCCAGCAGTTTATTTCGGGACAGGAGTCAAGAGACCCAGTACTTC.